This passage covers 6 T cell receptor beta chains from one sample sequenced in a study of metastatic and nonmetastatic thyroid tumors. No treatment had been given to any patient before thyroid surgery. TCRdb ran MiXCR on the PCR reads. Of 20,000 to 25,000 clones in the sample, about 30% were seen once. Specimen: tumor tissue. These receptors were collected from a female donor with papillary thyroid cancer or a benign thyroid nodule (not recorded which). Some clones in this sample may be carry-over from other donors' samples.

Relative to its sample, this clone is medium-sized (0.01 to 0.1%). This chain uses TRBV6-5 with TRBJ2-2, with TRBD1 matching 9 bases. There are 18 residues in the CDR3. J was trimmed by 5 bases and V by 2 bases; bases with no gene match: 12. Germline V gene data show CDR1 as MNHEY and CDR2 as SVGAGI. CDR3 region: CASSYPQGASLWTGELFF. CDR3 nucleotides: TGTGCCAGCAGTTACCCACAGGGGGCGAGTTTATGGACCGGGGAGCTGTTTTTT.

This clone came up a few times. The DNA of the CDR3 is TGTGCCAGCTGTCCGGGGAGTTTTGCAAGCTATGGCTACACCTTC. Its translation: CASCPGSFASYGYTF. The chain combines TRBV6-1 with TRBJ1-2; D remains unclear. This CDR3 spans 15 amino acids. The germline CDR1 and CDR2 sequences are MNHNS and SASEGT. With 8 bases removed from V and 4 bases from J, the gap between germline ends came to 20 bases.

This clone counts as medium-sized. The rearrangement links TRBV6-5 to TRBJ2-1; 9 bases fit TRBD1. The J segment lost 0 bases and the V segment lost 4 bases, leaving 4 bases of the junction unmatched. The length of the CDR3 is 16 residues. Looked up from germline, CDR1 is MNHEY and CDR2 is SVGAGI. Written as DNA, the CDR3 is TGTGCCAGCAGTTTACACAGGGGGCTCTCCTACAATGAGCAGTTCTTC. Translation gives CASSLHRGLSYNEQFF.

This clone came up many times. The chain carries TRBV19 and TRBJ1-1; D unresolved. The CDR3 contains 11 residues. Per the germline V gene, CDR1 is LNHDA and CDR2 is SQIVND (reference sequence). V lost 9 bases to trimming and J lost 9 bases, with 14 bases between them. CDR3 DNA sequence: TGTGCCAGCGGAATCTCTGGGAAAGCTTTCTTT. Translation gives CASGISGKAFF.

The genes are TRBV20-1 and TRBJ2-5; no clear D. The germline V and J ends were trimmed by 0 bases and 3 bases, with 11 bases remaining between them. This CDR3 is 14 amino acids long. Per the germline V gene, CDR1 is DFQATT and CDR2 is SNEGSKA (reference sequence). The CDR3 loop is CSARDIDPKETQYF. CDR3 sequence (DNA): TGCAGTGCTAGAGATATAGATCCCAAAGAGACCCAGTACTTC.

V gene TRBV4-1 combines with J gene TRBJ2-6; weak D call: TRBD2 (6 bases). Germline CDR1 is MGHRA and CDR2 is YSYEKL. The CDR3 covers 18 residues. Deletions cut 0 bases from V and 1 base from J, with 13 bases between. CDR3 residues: CASSQDQDGLSGANVLTF. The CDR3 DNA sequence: TGCGCCAGCAGCCAAGATCAGGACGGACTATCTGGGGCCAACGTCCTGACTTTC.